These 21 T cell receptor beta chains were all obtained from the same sample, sequenced in a study of blood T cell repertoires in COVID-19. Produced via immunoSEQ multiplex PCR; TCRdb's table is partial and in-frame only. Here the sample spans around 78,000 clones, roughly 85% being singletons. The sequenced material came from peripheral blood. Every receptor here comes from a man between 50 and 59 years old with active or convalescent COVID-19.

V is TRBV24-1 and J is TRBJ1-1; TRBD1 is a possible D gene (6 bases). Trimming removed 8 bases at V and 4 bases at J, with 10 bases between. Germline CDR1 KGHDR, CDR2 SFDVKD. This CDR3 has 12 residues. The CDR3, as DNA: TGTGCCACCAAGGGACAAACCACTGAAGCTTTCTTT. This encodes CATKGQTTEAFF.

The rearrangement joins TRBV7-2 to TRBJ2-1; TRBD2 matches 8 bases. The CDR3 has 13 amino acids. V was pared by 4 bases and J by 8 bases, with 4 bases of the junction left unmatched. The germline V gene has CDR1 SGHTA and CDR2 FQGNSA. Written as DNA, the CDR3 is TGTGCCAGCAGCTGGGGGCGGGGGGATGAGCAGTTCTTC. This sequence encodes CASSWGRGDEQFF.

The chain carries TRBV12-5 and TRBJ2-3; 10 nucleotides line up with TRBD2. The CDR3 contains 17 residues. Trimming at V came to 1 base and at J to 6 bases, leaving 10 bases not matched to a gene. Germline V lookup: CDR1 LGHNT, CDR2 FRNRAP. The CDR3 sequence: CASGLETLAGVGDTQYF. CDR3 DNA: TGTGCTAGTGGTTTGGAGACCCTAGCGGGGGTTGGGGATACGCAGTATTTT.

V usage is TRBV6-6 and J usage is TRBJ2-1; 13 bases line up with TRBD2. The CDR3 spans 17 residues. CDR1 and CDR2 from the germline V gene are MNHNY and SVGAGI (reference sequence). With 5 bases clipped from V and 7 bases from J, the junction kept 11 bases outside the gene matches. CDR3 residues: CASSRTSGRVSQNEQFF. The DNA of the CDR3 is TGTGCCAGCAGTCGGACTAGCGGGAGAGTGAGCCAGAATGAGCAGTTCTTC.

This clone has only one observation. CDR3 nucleotides: TGTGCCAGCAGCCCCAGCGGGAGAGCGTACGAGCAGTACTTC. It encodes CASSPSGRAYEQYF. This rearrangement joins TRBV9 to TRBJ2-7, with 8 positions matching TRBD2. J gave up 4 bases and V 4 bases, and 7 bases lay outside the gene matches. Germline V gene data show CDR1 as SGDLS and CDR2 as YYNGEE. This CDR3 has 14 residues.

The chain joins TRBV12-5 to TRBJ1-5; D uncertain. V was pared by 0 bases and J by 6 bases, with 3 bases between. This CDR3 is built from 12 residues. In germline, CDR1 is LGHNT, CDR2 FRNRAP. CDR3 DNA sequence: TGTGCTAGTGGTTTGGTCGGTCAGCCCCAGCATTTT. As protein: CASGLVGQPQHF.

This clone was detected a few times. The rearrangement links TRBV5-1 to TRBJ2-7; 7 positions match TRBD1. Germline V lookup: CDR1 SGHRS, CDR2 YFSETQ. CDR3 length equals 14 residues. The junction had 8 bases not matched to a gene; V was cut back by 2 bases and J by 6 bases. DNA for the CDR3: TGCGCCAGCAGCTTTTATCAGGGGGAAGGCGAGCAGTACTTC. This codes for CASSFYQGEGEQYF. The complete variable domain, with remaining parts taken from reference TRBV5-1 and TRBJ2-7, reads KAGVTQTPRYLIKTRGQQVTLSCSPISGHRSVSWYQQTPGQGLQFLFEYFSETQRNKGNFPGRFSGRQFSNSRSEMNVSTLELGDSALYLCASSFYQGEGEQYFGPGTRLTVT.

This rearrangement joins TRBV19 to TRBJ2-3; weak D call: TRBD2 (5 bases). The germline gives CDR1 LNHDA, CDR2 SQIVND (reference sequence). The CDR3 sequence is 15 residues long. Trimming stripped 5 bases from V and 8 bases from J, with 20 bases between. The CDR3: CASSPAIWTSGTQYF. The CDR3 DNA sequence: TGTGCCAGTAGTCCCGCCATATGGACTTCGGGTACGCAGTATTTT.

Only a few counts were recorded for this clone. V usage is TRBV6-5 and J usage is TRBJ1-1; 9 nucleotides align to TRBD1. Germline CDR1 MNHEY, CDR2 SVGAGI. The CDR3 contains 14 residues. Trimming took 7 bases from V and 0 from J; bases not matched to a gene: 3. The CDR3 here is CASTDRGMNTEAFF. CDR3 nucleotide sequence: TGTGCCAGCACGGACAGGGGAATGAACACTGAAGCTTTCTTT.

V and J are TRBV10-3 and TRBJ1-5; a weak D match, TRBD1 (5 bases). Trimming left V 4 bases short and J 4 bases short, with 11 bases between. CDR1 and CDR2 (germline): ENHRY, SYGVKD. The CDR3 is 14 residues long. CDR3 residues: CAISAGGGNQPQHF. CDR3 DNA sequence: TGTGCCATCAGTGCTGGGGGGGGAAATCAGCCCCAGCATTTT.

V usage is TRBV6-5 and J usage is TRBJ1-1; 7 bases fit TRBD1. This CDR3 has 13 amino acids. V was clipped by 5 bases and J by 6 bases; unmatched bases: 6. In germline, CDR1 is MNHEY, CDR2 SVGAGI. The CDR3 region is CASSIRQGAEAFF. For the CDR3, the DNA is TGTGCCAGCAGTATCCGGCAGGGGGCTGAAGCTTTCTTT.

This chain joins TRBV5-1 and TRBJ2-7, with 11 bases identical to TRBD2. The germline V gene has CDR1 SGHRS and CDR2 YFSETQ. Trimming removed 4 bases from V and 3 bases from J; junction bases left unmatched: 3. The CDR3 loop spans 14 amino acids. The CDR3 DNA is TGCGCCAGCAGCCCTACTAGCGGGGGCTACGAGCAGTACTTC. Translating gives CASSPTSGGYEQYF.

This rearrangement joins TRBV3-1 (or the pseudogene TRBV3-2) to TRBJ1-2, with 10 bases fitting TRBD1. V lost 5 bases, J lost 6 bases, and 9 bases stayed unmatched. CDR1 and CDR2 (germline): LGHDT, YNNKEL (reference sequence). The length of the CDR3 is 15 residues. For the CDR3, the DNA is TGTGCCAGCAGCGCCCGGGACAGGGGAACTAATGGCTACACCTTC. Translating gives CASSARDRGTNGYTF.

The chain employs TRBV7-8 and TRBJ2-4, with a tentative D call TRBD1 (8 bases). The CDR3 extends over 16 amino acids. Germline V gives CDR1 SGHVS, CDR2 FQNEAQ. The ends were cut back, 5 bases at V and 7 bases at J, with 21 bases in the middle. DNA for the CDR3: TGTGCCAGCAGCCCACAGGGGGGGCCCGCAAGGAACATTCAGTACTTC. Its translation is CASSPQGGPARNIQYF.

The V call is TRBV5-1, the J call TRBJ1-1; weak D call: TRBD1 (6 bases). The ends were cut back, 4 bases at V and 0 bases at J, with 10 bases in the middle. The germline V gene encodes CDR1 SGHRS and CDR2 YFSETQ. This CDR3 has 14 residues. The CDR3, as DNA: TGCGCCAGCAGCCCGGGACAAATGAACACTGAAGCTTTCTTT. Encoded protein: CASSPGQMNTEAFF.

The rearrangement links TRBV5-1 to TRBJ2-2; D is uncertain. The CDR3 is 13 amino acids. V was trimmed by 2 bases and J by 6 bases, leaving 8 bases between them. Germline CDR1 SGHRS, CDR2 YFSETQ. The CDR3 bases are TGCGCCAGCAGCTTTGGTAGAGCCGGGGAGCTGTTTTTT. Amino acids: CASSFGRAGELFF.

This clone was seen only once. The rearrangement uses TRBV19 and TRBJ2-7; TRBD1 is a possible D gene (6 bases). Germline V CDR1 and CDR2: LNHDA, SQIVND (reference sequence). This CDR3 spans 13 amino acids. Trimming pared 6 bases from V and 7 bases from J, leaving 16 bases between. The CDR3 region is CASRDSLAWEQYF. CDR3 sequence (DNA): TGTGCCAGTAGGGACAGTTTAGCATGGGAGCAGTACTTC. Complete variable domain (other parts from reference TRBV19 and TRBJ2-7): DGGITQSPKYLFRKEGQNVTLSCEQNLNHDAMYWYRQDPGQGLRLIYYSQIVNDFQKGDIAEGYSVSREKKESFPLTVTSAQKNPTAFYLCASRDSLAWEQYFGPGTRLTVT.

This clone was counted a single time. The chain employs TRBV19 and TRBJ1-5; tentative D call: TRBD1 (5 bases). V gave up 3 bases and J gave up 0 bases, with 9 bases separating them. CDR1 is LNHDA, CDR2 SQIVND, per germline (reference sequence). CDR3 length equals 15 residues. DNA for the CDR3: TGTGCCAGTAGTATGGGGCGGTTTAGCAATCAGCCCCAGCATTTT. Encoded protein: CASSMGRFSNQPQHF.

This chain joins TRBV27 and TRBJ2-6; 7 bases map to TRBD1. With V trimmed by 1 base and J by 0 bases, 6 bases remained unmatched. Per germline, CDR1 MNHEY and CDR2 SMNVEV (reference sequence). CDR3 length: 18 amino acids. For the CDR3, the DNA is TGTGCCAGCAGTTTATGGGGACAGTTAAGCTCTGGGGCCAACGTCCTGACTTTC. Its translation: CASSLWGQLSSGANVLTF.

V usage is TRBV18 and J usage is TRBJ2-5, with TRBD2 matching 7 bases. V lost 0 bases and J lost 2; bases outside the gene matches: 3. The germline gives CDR1 KGHSH, CDR2 LQKENI. The CDR3 length is 15 residues. CDR3 residues: CASSPPRGIQETQYF. CDR3 DNA: TGTGCCAGCTCACCACCGCGGGGGATTCAAGAGACCCAGTACTTC.

Notes on this clone: At one end, the junction sequence differs from germline, possibly due to a read error. The rearrangement joins TRBV6-1 to TRBJ2-3; TRBD1 matches 7 bases. Germline V gives CDR1 MNHNS, CDR2 SASEGT. This CDR3 region has 16 residues. CDR3 amino acids: CASSEETGKSSDTQYF. CDR3 nucleotide sequence: TGTGCCAGCAGCGAAGAGACAGGGAAGAGCTCAGATACGCAGTATTTT.